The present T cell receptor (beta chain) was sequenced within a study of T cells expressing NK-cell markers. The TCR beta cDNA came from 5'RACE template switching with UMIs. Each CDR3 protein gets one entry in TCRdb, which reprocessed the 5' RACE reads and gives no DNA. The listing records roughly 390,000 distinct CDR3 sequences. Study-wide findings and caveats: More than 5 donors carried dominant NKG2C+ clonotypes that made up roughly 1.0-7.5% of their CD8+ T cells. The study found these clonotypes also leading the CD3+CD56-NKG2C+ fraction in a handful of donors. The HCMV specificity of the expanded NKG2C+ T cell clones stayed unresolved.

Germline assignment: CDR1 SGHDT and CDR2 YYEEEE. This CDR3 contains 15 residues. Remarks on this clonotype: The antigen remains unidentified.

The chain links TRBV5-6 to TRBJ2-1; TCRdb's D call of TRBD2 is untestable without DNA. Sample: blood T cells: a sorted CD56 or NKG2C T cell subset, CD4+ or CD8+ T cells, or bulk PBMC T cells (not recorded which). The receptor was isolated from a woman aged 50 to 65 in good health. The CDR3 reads CASTTPGLAGNEQFF.